This is a list of T cell receptor beta chains from one sample in a study of early stage breast cancer tumors. This table comes from immunoSEQ multiplex PCR, and its TCRdb copy is limited to in-frame clones, with some not included. The sample has 20,000 to 25,000 clones, roughly 64% seen once. Specimen: breast tumor tissue. These receptors originate from a person aged 55 to 75 with breast cancer. The CDR3 runs from the conserved cysteine through the conserved F or W. The D gene is left open where the match is weak. Only part of the rows carry a size: once, few, many, or a class if the clone is expanded.

abundance,d_gene,j_gene,v_gene,CDR3aa,CDR3nt
few,NA,TRBJ1-1,TRBV19,CASIAQPGQNTEAFF,TGTGCCAGTATTGCGCAGCCGGGTCAGAACACTGAAGCTTTCTTT
NA,TRBD2,TRBJ2-7,TRBV11-2,CASSQGTSGTSEQYF,TGCGCCAGCAGCCAGGGGACTAGCGGGACTAGCGAGCAGTACTTC
NA,TRBD1,TRBJ2-7,TRBV5-1,CASSFGTGVYEQYF,TGCGCCAGCAGCTTCGGGACAGGGGTGTACGAGCAGTACTTC
NA,NA,TRBJ1-1,TRBV30,CAWSVARNTEAFF,TGTGCCTGGAGTGTCGCTAGAAACACTGAAGCTTTCTTT
few,TRBD2,TRBJ2-3,TRBV18,CASSPDTSGGRTDTQYF,TGTGCCAGCTCACCAGATACTAGCGGGGGCCGGACAGATACGCAGTATTTT
NA,NA,TRBJ2-7,TRBV10-3,CAISESGPYEQYF,TGTGCCATCAGTGAGTCTGGGCCCTACGAGCAGTACTTC
NA,TRBD2,TRBJ2-1,TRBV4-2,CASSQEQRENEQFF,TGTGCCAGCAGCCAAGAACAGCGGGAGAATGAGCAGTTCTTC
once,TRBD1,TRBJ1-2,TRBV7-2,CASSLRGTDYGYTF,TGTGCCAGCAGCTTACGCGGGACAGACTATGGCTACACCTTC
once,NA,TRBJ2-5,TRBV6-5,CASSTPGALVRTQYF,TGTGCCAGCAGTACCCCAGGGGCGCTTGTTCGGACCCAGTACTTC
few,TRBD2,TRBJ2-3,TRBV5-4,CASSYAAGGGTQYF,TGTGCCAGCAGCTACGCTGCGGGGGGTGGTACGCAGTATTTT
medium-sized,NA,TRBJ2-7,TRBV10-1,CASSSFVGSYEQYF,TGCGCCAGCAGTTCCTTTGTAGGGAGTTACGAGCAGTACTTC
NA,NA,TRBJ1-2,TRBV29-1,CSVEEVGAPNYGYTF,TGCAGCGTTGAAGAAGTGGGGGCTCCTAACTATGGCTACACCTTC
NA,NA,TRBJ2-1,TRBV11-2,CASTPRASEYNEQFF,TGTGCCAGCACTCCGAGGGCTAGCGAATACAATGAGCAGTTCTTC
few,NA,TRBJ2-7,TRBV28,CASSPDRRPHSYEQYF,TGTGCCAGCAGCCCCGATCGCAGGCCCCACTCCTACGAGCAGTACTTC
once,NA,TRBJ2-7,TRBV6-1,CASSPGRSSYEQYF,TGTGCCAGCTCGCCAGGAAGAAGCTCCTACGAGCAGTACTTC
few,TRBD2,TRBJ2-1,TRBV9,CASSVYGLAGDNEQFF,TGTGCCAGCAGCGTATACGGGCTAGCGGGGGACAATGAGCAGTTCTTC
NA,TRBD1,TRBJ1-4,TRBV5-1,CASSLVPGQGPEKLFF,TGCGCCAGCAGCTTGGTTCCGGGACAGGGGCCTGAAAAACTGTTTTTT
NA,TRBD2,TRBJ2-3,TRBV6-5,CASSFSGGTDTQYF,TGTGCCAGCAGTTTTAGCGGGGGTACAGATACGCAGTATTTT
once,TRBD2,TRBJ2-1,TRBV25-1,CASSRAGGANEQFF,TGTGCCAGCAGTAGAGCGGGAGGAGCAAATGAGCAGTTCTTC
medium-sized,NA,TRBJ1-5,TRBV18,CASSPGTVNQPQHF,TGTGCCAGCTCACCCGGGACTGTTAATCAGCCCCAGCATTTT
few,NA,TRBJ2-5,TRBV18,CASSPAQETQYF,TGTGCCAGCTCACCGGCCCAAGAGACCCAGTACTTC
NA,TRBD1,TRBJ2-3,TRBV18,CASSPPLRQGPTTQYF,TGTGCCAGCTCACCACCCCTGCGACAGGGTCCCACTACGCAGTATTTT
NA,NA,TRBJ2-5,TRBV27,CASKPGQFDQETQYF,TGTGCCAGCAAACCCGGACAGTTCGACCAAGAGACCCAGTACTTC
NA,TRBD1,TRBJ1-1,TRBV28,CASKGQGAGAFF,TGTGCCAGCAAAGGACAGGGGGCTGGAGCTTTCTTT
NA,TRBD2,TRBJ2-7,TRBV7-2,CASSLGTSRAYEQYF,TGTGCCAGCAGCTTAGGGACTAGCCGAGCTTACGAGCAGTACTTC
once,TRBD2,TRBJ2-2,TRBV2,CASSLTSGHTGELFF,TGTGCCAGCAGTTTGACTAGCGGACACACCGGGGAGCTGTTTTTT
NA,TRBD1,TRBJ2-7,TRBV27,CASRFTRTGARIYEQYF,TGTGCCAGCAGATTTACAAGGACAGGGGCCCGAATTTACGAGCAGTACTTC
NA,TRBD1,TRBJ1-1,TRBV6-8,CASRVRQGGTEAFF,TGTGCCAGCAGGGTCCGACAGGGGGGAACTGAAGCTTTCTTT
once,TRBD2,TRBJ2-7,TRBV7-2,CASSPGLAIYEQYF,TGTGCCAGCAGCCCGGGACTAGCGATTTACGAGCAGTACTTC
NA,TRBD2,TRBJ2-3,TRBV4-3,CASSQGLASTQYF,TGCGCCAGCAGCCAGGGACTAGCGTCTACGCAGTATTTT
NA,NA,TRBJ2-1,TRBV30,CAWGDTRSYNEQFF,TGTGCCTGGGGGGACACCCGCTCCTACAATGAGCAGTTCTTC
NA,TRBD1,TRBJ2-2,TRBV15,CATSRNDRGRGGELFF,TGTGCCACCAGCAGAAATGACAGGGGGCGGGGCGGGGAGCTGTTTTTT
NA,TRBD1,TRBJ2-7,TRBV30,CAFDRADYEQYF,TGTGCCTTCGACAGGGCCGACTACGAGCAGTACTTC
NA,TRBD2,TRBJ2-1,TRBV4-3,CASSQDLRTSGHNEQFF,TGCGCCAGCAGCCAAGATCTCAGGACTAGCGGGCACAATGAGCAGTTCTTC
NA,TRBD1,TRBJ1-2,TRBV11-2,CASSPRTGDADGYTF,TGTGCCAGCAGCCCACGGACAGGGGACGCGGATGGCTACACCTTC
once,NA,TRBJ2-5,TRBV28,CASAGSFRETQYF,TGTGCCAGCGCGGGGTCATTTCGGGAGACCCAGTACTTC
NA,NA,TRBJ1-1,TRBV10-3,CASTGFSDTEAFF,TGTGCCAGCACAGGGTTCTCGGACACTGAAGCTTTCTTT
many,TRBD1,TRBJ2-7,TRBV7-8,CASSPRQGPSYEQYF,TGTGCCAGCAGCCCCCGACAGGGGCCCTCCTACGAGCAGTACTTC
NA,NA,TRBJ2-1,TRBV19,CASSIGPRPEYNDGQFF,TGTGCCAGTAGTATAGGTCCTAGACCGGAATACAATGACGGGCAGTTCTTC
NA,NA,TRBJ1-4,TRBV5-4,CASSLNRATNEKLFF,TGTGCCAGCAGCTTGAACAGAGCAACTAATGAAAAACTGTTTTTT